The present TCR beta chain was sequenced within a study of T cell repertoires in cytomegalovirus infection. Study summary: Evidence of both CMV infection and a matching HLA type came from public TCR beta signatures.

Unmatched junction bases numbered 3, after V lost 2 bases and J lost 1 base. The CDR3 runs to 15 residues. Germline V gene lookup returns CDR1 SGHVS and CDR2 FQNEAQ. One entry per CDR3 protein, called by TCRdb with MiXCR from the reads. The sample holds some 400,000 distinct CDR3 sequences; around 18% are singletons and the top ten take 8.7%. In regard to this clonotype: Its antigen remains unidentified.

Study-level findings and limits: Within the response measured ex vivo, HLA-C-restricted CMV-specific TCR beta clonotypes were dominant. Cumulative public TCR beta family frequency identified CMV carriers with the relevant HLA.

The genes are TRBV7-8 and TRBJ2-5, with TRBD2 matching over 8 bases. This sequence was found in a human donor in good health (CMV status not recorded). Some clones in this sample may be carry-over from other donors' samples. Sequencing was performed on PBMCs. The CDR3 loop is CASSLLAGLQETQYF. The CDR3 region has the DNA TGTGCCAGCAGCTTACTAGCGGGCCTCCAAGAGACCCAGTACTTC.